The 9 T cell receptor beta chains reported below all come from one sample, sequenced in a study of OX40 agonist ivuxolimab in advanced cancers. The library was obtained by the immunoSEQ multiplex PCR assay. Imported from immuneACCESS, the table was reduced by TCRdb to in-frame sequences with V and J called. These copies leave out some clones; in studies compared against another copy, an unresolved V gene accounts for under half, and the cause of the remainder is not known. The sample has 60,000 to 75,000 clones on record, more than 85% of them singletons. Around 15% of the sample belongs to the ten largest clones. This sample comprised CD4+ or CD8+ T cells sorted from blood, obtained in a trial of the OX40 agonist ivuxolimab. The receptors shown here come from an adult with an advanced solid tumor such as melanoma, head and neck, liver or kidney cancer.

The chain joins TRBV2 to TRBJ1-5; no firm D call. Germline assignment: CDR1 SNHLY and CDR2 FYNNEI. This CDR3 comprises 15 residues. The germline V and J ends were trimmed by 7 bases and 5 bases, with 18 bases remaining between them. CDR3 DNA sequence: TGTGCCAGCAAACACAGCGCAGGTAACCATCAGCCCCAGCATTTT. It translates to CASKHSAGNHQPQHF.

V and J are TRBV11-3 and TRBJ2-1; TRBD2 matches at 11 bases. Trimming removed 2 bases from V and 9 bases from J; junction bases left unmatched: 3. The CDR3 is 14 amino acids. Germline assignment: CDR1 SGHNT and CDR2 YENEEA. CDR3 residues: CASSLTSGSGEQFF. The CDR3 DNA is TGTGCCAGCAGCTTAACTAGCGGGAGTGGTGAGCAGTTCTTC.

J is TRBJ2-3 and V is TRBV19; perhaps TRBD2 as D (5 bases). The germline gives CDR1 LNHDA, CDR2 SQIVND (reference sequence). The CDR3 runs to 13 residues. Trimming removed 7 bases from V and 4 bases from J, with 12 bases in between. Here the CDR3 reads CASTEGLADTQYF. The DNA of the CDR3 is TGTGCCAGTACCGAGGGTCTGGCAGATACGCAGTATTTT.

This chain links TRBV27 with TRBJ2-7, with 8 bases fitting TRBD2. This CDR3 comprises 13 residues. Losses at the gene ends were 3 bases for V and 3 bases for J; bases not matched to a gene: 1. From germline, CDR1 is MNHEY and CDR2 SMNVEV (reference sequence). The CDR3 here is CASSLGLDYEQYF. CDR3 coding DNA: TGTGCCAGCAGTTTGGGACTAGACTACGAGCAGTACTTC.

The DNA for the CDR3 is TGCGCCAGCAGTGACCGACAGGGGCCTGAAGCTTTCTTT. Amino acid sequence: CASSDRQGPEAFF. The chain couples TRBV10-1 to TRBJ1-1, with 8 bases identical to TRBD1. With V trimmed by 3 bases and J by 6 bases, 3 bases remained unmatched. Germline loops: CDR1 WNHNN, CDR2 SYGVQD (reference sequence). The CDR3 consists of 13 residues.

This chain uses TRBV4-1 with TRBJ2-1, with a tentative D call TRBD1 (5 bases). The V end lost 1 base, the J end lost 0 bases, and 16 bases lay between the germline ends. The germline V gene has CDR1 MGHRA and CDR2 YSYEKL. This CDR3 spans 18 amino acids. CDR3 in amino acids: CASSQALGADSSYNEQFF. The CDR3 nucleotides read TGCGCCAGCAGCCAAGCTCTAGGGGCGGATAGCTCCTACAATGAGCAGTTCTTC.

The V and J genes are TRBV5-4 and TRBJ2-1, with TRBD2 identical over 11 bases. CDR1 and CDR2 (germline): SGHNT, YYREEE (reference sequence). Trimming cost V 4 bases and J 8 bases; bases outside gene matches: 8. The CDR3 runs to 15 residues. The CDR3 loop reads CASSRLAGLIDEQFF. CDR3 DNA sequence: TGTGCCAGCAGCCGACTAGCGGGATTGATCGATGAGCAGTTCTTC. Full variable domain (missing parts from reference TRBV5-4 and TRBJ2-1): ETGVTQSPTHLIKTRGQQVTLRCSSQSGHNTVSWYQQALGQGPQFIFQYYREEENGRGNFPPRFSGLQFPNYSSELNVNALELDDSALYLCASSRLAGLIDEQFFGPGTRLTVL.

This clone is a singleton in its sample. The V call is TRBV4-1, the J call TRBJ1-2; tentatively, D is TRBD1 (6 bases). Trimming shortened V by 0 bases and J by 2 bases, and 16 bases separated the two germline ends. Germline CDR1 and CDR2: MGHRA and YSYEKL. The CDR3 contains 17 residues. The CDR3 DNA reads TGCGCCAGCAGCCAAGATCAGTGGGAGGGGGACAACTATGGCTACACCTTC. Its protein product is CASSQDQWEGDNYGYTF.

This clone was counted once. The chain couples TRBV27 to TRBJ1-1; no clear D gene. Germline CDR1 and CDR2: MNHEY and SMNVEV (reference sequence). CDR3 size: 13 residues. Trimming pared 2 bases from V and 2 bases from J, leaving 6 bases between. CDR3 sequence (DNA): TGTGCCAGCAGTTTAATAGACAACACTGAAGCTTTCTTT. Its translation is CASSLIDNTEAFF.